This T cell receptor beta chain was found in a study of Graves' ophthalmopathy and Graves' hyperthyroidism. The V and J ends lost 0 bases and 2 bases, in that order; junction bases with no gene match: 7. Germline CDR1 and CDR2: DFQATT and SNEGSKA (reference sequence). The CDR3 length is 15 residues. The study amplified TCR beta CDR3 regions using RNA transcripts. Second-round multiplex PCR followed a first-round RT-PCR using HTBI primers. Each CDR3 protein is one row after TCRdb ran MiXCR on the multiplex PCR reads. The sample lists 740,000 or so distinct CDR3 sequences; roughly 40% were seen once. The chain is built from TRBV20-1 and TRBJ2-7, with 7 bases matching TRBD2. Source material: peripheral blood. This clonotype was sampled from an adult man with Graves' ophthalmopathy. The CDR3 region has the DNA TGCAGTGCTAGAGATAGCGCTAGCGGCCCCTACGAGCAGTACTTC. This sequence encodes CSARDSASGPYEQYF.